The T cell receptor (beta chain) under discussion was sequenced for a study of shared clonotypes between healthy human individuals. Study-wide results and caveats: Richness estimates generally favored naive over memory subsets. Limited genetic and exposure-history diversity came from having few donors. An expected dependence of interdonor clonotype sharing on sequencing depth was noted.

The assay was immunoSEQ multiplex PCR, and TCRdb's table has in-frame clones only and misses some. Among about 2.4 million clones, 93% were seen once, and the ten largest hold roughly 0.36%. Comments on this clone: Antigen: not known.

The source is a man younger than 35 in good health. Some clones in this sample may be carry-over from other donors' samples. The sequenced material came from naive CD4+ T cells from PBMCs. Subset noted: CD45RA+ positively selected.

The CDR3 loop reads CASSLTVRTGDNEQFF. The DNA for the CDR3 is TGTGCCAGCTCACTAACAGTGCGGACAGGGGACAATGAGCAGTTCTTC. The chain links TRBV18 to TRBJ2-1, with TRBD1 matching over 9 bases. Germline V CDR1 and CDR2: KGHSH, LQKENI. Trimming took 4 bases from V and 5 from J; bases not matched to a gene: 9. The CDR3 runs 16 residues.